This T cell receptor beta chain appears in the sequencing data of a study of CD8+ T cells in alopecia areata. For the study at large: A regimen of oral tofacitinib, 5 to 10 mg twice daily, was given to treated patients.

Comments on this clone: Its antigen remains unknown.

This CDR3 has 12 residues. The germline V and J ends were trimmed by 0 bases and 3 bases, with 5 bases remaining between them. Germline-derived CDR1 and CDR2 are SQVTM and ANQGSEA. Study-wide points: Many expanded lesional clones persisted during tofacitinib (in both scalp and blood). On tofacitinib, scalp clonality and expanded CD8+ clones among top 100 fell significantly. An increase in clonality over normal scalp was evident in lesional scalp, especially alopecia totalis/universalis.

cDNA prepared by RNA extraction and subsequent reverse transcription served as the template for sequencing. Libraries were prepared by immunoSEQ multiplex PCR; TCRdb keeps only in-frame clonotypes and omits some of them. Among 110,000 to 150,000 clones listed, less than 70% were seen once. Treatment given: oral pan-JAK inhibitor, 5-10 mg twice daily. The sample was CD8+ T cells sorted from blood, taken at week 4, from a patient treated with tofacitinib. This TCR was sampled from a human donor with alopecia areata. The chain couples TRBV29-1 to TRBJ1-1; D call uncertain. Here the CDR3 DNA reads TGCAGCGTTGAAGATGGGTACACTGAAGCTTTCTTT. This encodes CSVEDGYTEAFF.